The 25 T cell receptor beta chains reported below all come from one sample, sequenced in a study of tumor-infiltrating lymphocytes in primary liver carcinoma. Unsorted bulk tissue of about 17-32 mg yielded co-extracted RNA and DNA. The input was around 530 ng total RNA; TCR beta cDNA was made from it with a constant-region primer. Modified slightly, ARM-PCR produced TCR beta libraries over three nested multiplex PCR rounds. A C-beta reverse primer was combined with TRBV1-TRBV30 forward primers in the first two PCR rounds, and each round had about 10 cycles. In TCRdb, the multiplex PCR reads were re-called with MiXCR into one record per CDR3 protein. Counted here are around 100,000 distinct CDR3 sequences, more than 65% occurring once; the ten biggest clones make up 9.5%. The sequencing sample was made of liver tumor tissue from sampling region 5. Subset specified: tumor region T5, tumor centre. The receptors here all came from a woman aged 55-70 years with primary liver carcinoma and hepatitis B virus infection.

About this clonotype: The CDR3 carries no conserved terminal phenylalanine or tryptophan, so it likely arises from a read error. This sequence joins TRBV30 and TRBJ2-7; D possibly corresponds to TRBD2 (5 bases). CDR1 GTSNPN and CDR2 SVGIG come from the germline V gene (reference sequence). V lost 5 bases and J lost 0, with 14 bases in between. This CDR3 has 14 residues. CDR3 nucleotide sequence: TGTGCCTGGGCCCTGACGGGAAACTCCTACGAGCAGTACTTG. It specifies CAWALTGNSYEQYL.

Turning to this clonotype: Its ends do not fully match the called genes, so a read error is possible. This chain uses TRBV6-1 with TRBJ2-1; the D gene is possibly TRBD2 (5 bases). Germline loops: CDR1 MNHNS, CDR2 SASEGT. This CDR3 is built from 14 residues. The CDR3 spells CVTRAVDSYSEQFF. DNA of the CDR3: TGTGTCACCAGAGCGGTGGACTCCTACAGTGAGCAGTTCTTC.

This clonotype was counted many times. This chain joins TRBV6-5 and TRBJ1-2; D is undetermined. Trimming stripped 4 bases from V and 4 bases from J, with 16 bases between. CDR3 length: 15 amino acids. Germline V lookup: CDR1 MNHEY, CDR2 SVGAGI. The CDR3 nucleotides read TGTGCCAGCAGTTCCAAGATGGGGTCGGCCTATGGCTACACCTTC. It is translated as CASSSKMGSAYGYTF.

This clonotype was seen repeatedly, ten times or more. This chain joins TRBV14 and TRBJ2-4; TRBD1 matches at 9 bases. There are 17 residues in the CDR3. The V and J ends lost 0 bases and 3 bases, in that order; junction bases with no gene match: 6. The V gene's germline CDR1 is SGHDN and CDR2 FVKESK. The CDR3 is CASSQETGTGRKNIQYF. The DNA for the CDR3 is TGTGCCAGCAGCCAAGAGACGGGGACAGGGCGCAAAAACATTCAGTACTTC.

The V gene is TRBV11-2, the J gene TRBJ2-3; TRBD2 is a possible D gene (6 bases). V was pared by 5 bases and J by 5 bases, with 23 bases between. The CDR3 is made up of 17 amino acids. Germline V gene lookup returns CDR1 SGHAT and CDR2 FQNNGV. DNA for the CDR3: TGTGCCAGCAGCCCCAATCACGGGAGCTGGTCAGGAGATACGCAGTATTTT. Protein: CASSPNHGSWSGDTQYF.

As regards this clonotype: The junction differs from germline at one of its ends, possibly a read error. V usage is TRBV6-2 or TRBV6-3 and J usage is TRBJ2-7, with a tentative D call TRBD2 (7 bases). The germline V gene encodes CDR1 MNHEY and CDR2 SVGEGT. There are 12 residues in the CDR3. CDR3 DNA sequence: TGTACCAGCAGTCCGTGGGGGGGCGAGCAATACTTC. It encodes CTSSPWGGEQYF.

The V gene is TRBV29-1, the J gene TRBJ1-1; 7 bases match TRBD1. Germline values: CDR1 SQVTM, CDR2 ANQGSEA. There are 13 residues in the CDR3. Unmatched junction bases numbered 7, after V lost 2 bases and J lost 7 bases. As DNA, the CDR3 is TGCAGCGTTGAAAATGCCAGGGGGGGTGAAGCTTTCTTT. It yields the protein CSVENARGGEAFF.

J is TRBJ2-3 and V is TRBV29-1, with a possible D match to TRBD2 (6 bases). The CDR3 contains 13 residues. Germline CDR1 and CDR2: SQVTM and ANQGSEA. Trimming removed 7 bases from V and 5 bases from J, with 16 bases in between. CDR3 loop: CSALTWEVDTQYF. For the CDR3, the DNA is TGCAGCGCATTAACATGGGAGGTAGATACGCAGTATTTT.

Turning to this clonotype: One end of the junction varies from germline; a read error may be responsible. The V gene is TRBV11-2, the J gene TRBJ2-7; 8 bases line up with TRBD1. This CDR3 is built from 16 residues. Germline loops: CDR1 SGHAT, CDR2 FQNNGV. CDR3 nucleotides: TGTGCCAGCAACGTCCTCCGTGACAGGGGAACCTACGAGCAGTACTTT. Translated: CASNVLRDRGTYEQYF.

The chain uses TRBV6-2 or TRBV6-3 and TRBJ2-7; D gene unclear. CDR3 size: 14 residues. Trimming cost V 6 bases and J 2 bases, with 14 bases left between them. Per the germline V gene, CDR1 is MNHEY and CDR2 is SVGEGT. CDR3 DNA: TGTGCCAGCAGCAGACTGGTGGGTGCCTACGAGCAGTACTTC. Its protein product is CASSRLVGAYEQYF.

This clonotype was seen repeatedly, ten times or more. This chain uses TRBV29-1 with TRBJ1-2; the D is unclear. CDR1 is SQVTM and CDR2 is ANQGSEA in the germline V gene. Trimming took 4 bases from V and 4 from J, leaving 7 bases between them. The CDR3 loop spans 11 amino acids. The CDR3, as DNA: TGCAGCGTTGGAGGGAGCTATGGCTACACCTTC. Translation gives CSVGGSYGYTF.

On this clonotype itself: Since the CDR3 does not end with the conserved phenylalanine or tryptophan, this likely comes from a read error. No DNA is shown, since the ends of the CDR3 on it are uncertain; the CDR3 is the one TCRdb lists. The chain has TRBV5-1 and TRBJ2-1; the table's D call, TRBD2, has no DNA check behind it. The V gene's germline CDR1 is SGHRS and CDR2 YFSETQ. The length of the CDR3 is 15 amino acids, counting both ends. CDR3: CASSPGGGAYNEQFL.

On this clonotype: One end of the junction fails to match germline, which may point to a read error. The chain links TRBV7-2 to TRBJ2-7; TRBD1 matches 7 bases. The CDR3 covers 14 residues. Germline lookup yields CDR1 SGHTA and CDR2 FQGNSA. CDR3 loop: CAGSLRGTAYEQYF. The CDR3 DNA follows: TGTGCCGGCAGCTTACGTGGGACAGCCTACGAGCAGTACTTC.

The chain has TRBV6-1 and TRBJ2-2; 9 nucleotides align to TRBD2. CDR3 size: 16 residues. With 9 bases clipped from V and 7 bases from J, the junction kept 15 bases outside the gene matches. Germline V gene lookup returns CDR1 MNHNS and CDR2 SASEGT. In DNA form, the CDR3 reads TGTGCCAGTACTGTCGAGGGACTAGCAAGGGGCGGGGAGCTGTTTTTT. As protein: CASTVEGLARGGELFF.

As regards this clonotype: It may be a read error: a sequence one base away is much more abundant. The chain carries TRBV28 and TRBJ1-5, with a tentative D call TRBD1 (5 bases). The CDR3 runs 13 residues. Germline loops: CDR1 MDHEN, CDR2 SYDVKM. This CDR3 reads CASSVDRNQSQHF. The DNA of the CDR3 is TGTGCCAGCAGCGTTGACAGAAATCAGTCCCAGCATTTT.

Note on this clonotype: Compared with germline, one end of the junction differs, possibly owing to a read error. The rearrangement uses TRBV11-3 and TRBJ2-1; D gene unclear. The CDR3 covers 12 residues. Germline V lookup: CDR1 SGHNT, CDR2 YENEEA. The CDR3: CASSLISPLLDF. The CDR3 region has the DNA TGTGCCAGCAGCCTCATTAGTCCCCTCCTGGATTTC.

The chain recombines TRBV7-9 with TRBJ1-6; D is unclear. Germline values: CDR1 SEHNR, CDR2 FQNEAQ (reference sequence). V gave up 8 bases and J gave up 8 bases, with 7 bases separating them. The CDR3 runs to 11 residues. This CDR3 is CASCRDSPLHF. As DNA, the CDR3 is TGTGCCAGCTGCCGTGATTCACCCCTCCACTTT.

As concerns this clonotype: A much larger clone lies a single base off, so this may be a read error. CDR3 nucleotide sequence: TGTGCCAGCACCCTGGGGGCTAGATTCTGCTACGGGCAGTACTTC. It yields the protein CASTLGARFCYGQYF. This chain joins TRBV14 and TRBJ2-7; D is perhaps TRBD1 (6 bases). CDR3 length: 15 amino acids. Per germline, CDR1 SGHDN and CDR2 FVKESK.

Of note for this clonotype: One end of the junction fails to match germline, which may point to a read error. The chain joins TRBV9 to TRBJ2-5; D is uncertain. The CDR3 is 15 residues long. Germline CDR1 reads SGDLS; CDR2 reads YYNGEE. The CDR3 sequence is CASSVAENGQGTQYF. CDR3 nucleotides: TGTGCCAGCAGCGTAGCGGAGAATGGTCAAGGGACCCAGTACTTC. Variable domain in full (rest from reference TRBV9 and TRBJ2-5): DSGVTQTPKHLITATGQRVTLRCSPRSGDLSVYWYQQSLDQGLQFLIQYYNGEERAKGNILERFSAQQFPDLHSELNLSSLELGDSALYFCASSVAENGQGTQYFGPGTRLLVL.

A note on this clonotype: The CDR3 ends on some other residue instead of the conserved phenylalanine or tryptophan, so this is likely a read error. The chain links TRBV6-1 to TRBJ2-1, with D uncertain. CDR1 is MNHNS, CDR2 SASEGT, per germline. Deletions cut 4 bases from V and 0 bases from J, with 10 bases between. The CDR3 is 15 residues long. CDR3 region: CASSALSSSYNEQFS. For the CDR3, the DNA is TGTGCCAGCAGTGCCCTGAGCAGCTCCTACAATGAGCAGTTCTCC.

This clonotype appeared once. The junction shows a germline mismatch at one end, possibly a read error. The rearrangement links TRBV11-3 to TRBJ2-1; 8 bases fit TRBD2. Germline values: CDR1 SGHNT, CDR2 YENEEA. This CDR3 is 15 amino acids long. This CDR3 is CTSSLGISGKLEQFF. The CDR3 DNA reads TGTACCAGCAGCTTAGGAATTAGCGGGAAACTTGAGCAGTTCTTC.

This clonotype was seen a handful of times. Its ends do not fully match the called genes, so a read error is possible. The chain recombines TRBV12-3 or TRBV12-4 with TRBJ1-1; D is ambiguous. The CDR3 consists of 13 residues. The CDR3, as DNA: TGTGCCACCAGTTTGTCAGAGAACACTGAAACTTTCTTT. Its protein is CATSLSENTETFF.

This clonotype was recorded only once. Germline is not matched at one junction end, which may reflect a read error. V is TRBV7-9 and J is TRBJ2-5; D is perhaps TRBD1 or TRBD2 (7 bases each). Germline lookup yields CDR1 SEHNR and CDR2 FQNEAQ (reference sequence). The CDR3 spans 13 residues. For the CDR3, the DNA is TGTGCCAGCAGCCCAGGGGGGGCAGAGACCCAGTGCTTC. It yields the protein CASSPGGAETQCF.

This clonotype was detected ten times or more. V and J are TRBV4-1 and TRBJ1-2; maybe TRBD1 (5 bases). Germline CDR1 and CDR2: MGHRA and YSYEKL. Deletions cut 0 bases from V and 0 bases from J, with 17 bases between. The CDR3 has 18 amino acids. CDR3 in DNA: TGCGCCAGCAGCCAAGATAGCTCGAGTCGAGGGGCTAACTATGGCTACACCTTC. Translated: CASSQDSSSRGANYGYTF.

This chain uses TRBV29-1 with TRBJ2-1, with a weak D call TRBD1 (6 bases). Looked up from germline, CDR1 is SQVTM and CDR2 is ANQGSEA. CDR3 length equals 13 residues. CDR3 coding DNA: TGCAACGTCAGGAGGACAGTGGTCGATCAGCAGTTCTTC. Protein product: CNVRRTVVDQQFF.